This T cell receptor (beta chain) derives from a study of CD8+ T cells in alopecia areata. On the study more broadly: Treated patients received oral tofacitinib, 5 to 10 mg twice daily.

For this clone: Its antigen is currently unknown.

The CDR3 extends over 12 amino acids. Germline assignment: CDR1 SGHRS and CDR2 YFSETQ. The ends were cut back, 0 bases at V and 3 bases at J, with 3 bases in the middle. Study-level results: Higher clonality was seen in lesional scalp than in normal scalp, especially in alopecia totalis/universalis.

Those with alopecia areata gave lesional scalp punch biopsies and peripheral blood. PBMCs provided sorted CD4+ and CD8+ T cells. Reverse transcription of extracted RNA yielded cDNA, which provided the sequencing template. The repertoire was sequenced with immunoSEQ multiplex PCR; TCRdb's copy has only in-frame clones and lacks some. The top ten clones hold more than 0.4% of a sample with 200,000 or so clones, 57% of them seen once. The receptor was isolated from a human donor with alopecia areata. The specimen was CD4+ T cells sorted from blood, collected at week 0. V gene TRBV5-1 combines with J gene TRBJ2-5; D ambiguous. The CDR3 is CASSLAEETQYF. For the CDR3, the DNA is TGCGCCAGCAGCTTGGCTGAAGAGACCCAGTACTTC.